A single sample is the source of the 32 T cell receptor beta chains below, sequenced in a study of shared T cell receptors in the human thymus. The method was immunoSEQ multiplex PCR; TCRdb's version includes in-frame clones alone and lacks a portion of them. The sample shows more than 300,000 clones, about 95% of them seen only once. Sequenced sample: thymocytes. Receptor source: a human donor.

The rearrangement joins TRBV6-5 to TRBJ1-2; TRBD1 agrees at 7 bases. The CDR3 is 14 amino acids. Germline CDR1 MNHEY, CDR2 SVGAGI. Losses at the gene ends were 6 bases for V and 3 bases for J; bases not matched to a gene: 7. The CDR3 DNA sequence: TGTGCCAGCAGAAAGGAGGGGGCTTACTATGGCTACACCTTC. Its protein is CASRKEGAYYGYTF.

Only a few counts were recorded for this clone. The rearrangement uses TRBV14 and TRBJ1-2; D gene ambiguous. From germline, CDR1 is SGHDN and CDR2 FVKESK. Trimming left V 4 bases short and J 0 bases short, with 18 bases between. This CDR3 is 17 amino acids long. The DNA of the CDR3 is TGTGCCAGCAGCCCCTTGGGCAGTGAAACCGCTAACTATGGCTACACCTTC. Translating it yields CASSPLGSETANYGYTF. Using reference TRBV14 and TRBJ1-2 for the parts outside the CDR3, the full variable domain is EAGVTQFPSHSVIEKGQTVTLRCDPISGHDNLYWYRRVMGKEIKFLLHFVKESKQDESGMPNNRFLAERTGGTYSTLKVQPAELEDSGVYFCASSPLGSETANYGYTFGSGTRLTVV.

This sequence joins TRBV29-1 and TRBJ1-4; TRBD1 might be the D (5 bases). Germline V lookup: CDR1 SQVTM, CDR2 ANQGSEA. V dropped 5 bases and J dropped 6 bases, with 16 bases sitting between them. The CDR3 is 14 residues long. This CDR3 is CSVNGGTIDEKLFF. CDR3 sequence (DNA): TGCAGCGTTAATGGAGGGACTATTGATGAAAAACTGTTTTTT. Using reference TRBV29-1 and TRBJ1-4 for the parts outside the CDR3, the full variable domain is SAVISQKPSRDICQRGTSLTIQCQVDSQVTMMFWYRQQPGQSLTLIATANQGSEATYESGFVIDKFPISRPNLTFSTLTVSNMSPEDSSIYLCSVNGGTIDEKLFFGSGTQLSVL.

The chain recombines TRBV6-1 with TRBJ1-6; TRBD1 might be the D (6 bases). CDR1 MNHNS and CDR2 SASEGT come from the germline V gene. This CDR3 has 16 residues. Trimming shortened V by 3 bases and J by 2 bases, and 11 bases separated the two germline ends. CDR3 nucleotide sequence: TGTGCCAGCAGTGAGATTCGGGACACCTATAATTCACCCCTCCACTTT. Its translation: CASSEIRDTYNSPLHF.

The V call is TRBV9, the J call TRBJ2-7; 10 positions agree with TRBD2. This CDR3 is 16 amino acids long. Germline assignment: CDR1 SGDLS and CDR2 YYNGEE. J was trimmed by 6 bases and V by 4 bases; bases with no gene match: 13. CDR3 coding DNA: TGTGCCAGCAGCCCCCAAGCGGGAGGGCCGGGAGCCGAGCAGTACTTC. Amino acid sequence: CASSPQAGGPGAEQYF.

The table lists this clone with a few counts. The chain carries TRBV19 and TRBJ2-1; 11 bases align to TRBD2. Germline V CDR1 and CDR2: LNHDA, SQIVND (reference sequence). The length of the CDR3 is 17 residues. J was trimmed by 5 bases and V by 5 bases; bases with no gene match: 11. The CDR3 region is CASSCRIAGGTNNEQFF. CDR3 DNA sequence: TGTGCCAGTAGTTGTCGTATAGCGGGAGGGACTAACAATGAGCAGTTCTTC. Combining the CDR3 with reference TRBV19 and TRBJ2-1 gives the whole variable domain DGGITQSPKYLFRKEGQNVTLSCEQNLNHDAMYWYRQDPGQGLRLIYYSQIVNDFQKGDIAEGYSVSREKKESFPLTVTSAQKNPTAFYLCASSCRIAGGTNNEQFFGPGTRLTVL.

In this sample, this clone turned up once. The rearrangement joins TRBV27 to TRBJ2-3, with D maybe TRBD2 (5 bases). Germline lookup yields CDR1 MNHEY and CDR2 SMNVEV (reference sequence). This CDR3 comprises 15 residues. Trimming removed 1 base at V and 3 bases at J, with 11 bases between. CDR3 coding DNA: TGTGCCAGCAGTTTATACGGGGATATTACAGATACGCAGTATTTT. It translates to CASSLYGDITDTQYF.

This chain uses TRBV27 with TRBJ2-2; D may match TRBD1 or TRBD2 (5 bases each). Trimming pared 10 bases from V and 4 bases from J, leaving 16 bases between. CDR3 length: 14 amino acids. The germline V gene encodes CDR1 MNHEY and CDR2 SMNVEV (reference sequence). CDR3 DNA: TGTGCCACGACCCCGGGGCGCGGCACCGGGGAGCTGTTTTTT. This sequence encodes CATTPGRGTGELFF.

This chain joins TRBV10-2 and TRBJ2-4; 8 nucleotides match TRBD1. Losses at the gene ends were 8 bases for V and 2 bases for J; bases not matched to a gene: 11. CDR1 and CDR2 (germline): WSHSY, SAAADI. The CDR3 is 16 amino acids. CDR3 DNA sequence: TGCGCCAGCCGTCCAGGGGGCCGCGGGACCAAAAACATTCAGTACTTC. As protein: CASRPGGRGTKNIQYF.

The CDR3 loop is CASNPGGANNEQFF. In nucleotides, the CDR3 is TGTGCCAGCAACCCAGGGGGGGCTAACAATGAGCAGTTCTTC. The chain is built from TRBV6-4 and TRBJ2-1; D possibly uses TRBD1 or TRBD2 (7 bases each). From germline, CDR1 is MRHNA and CDR2 SNTAGT. CDR3 length: 14 residues. Trimming removed 7 bases from V and 5 bases from J, with 15 bases in between.

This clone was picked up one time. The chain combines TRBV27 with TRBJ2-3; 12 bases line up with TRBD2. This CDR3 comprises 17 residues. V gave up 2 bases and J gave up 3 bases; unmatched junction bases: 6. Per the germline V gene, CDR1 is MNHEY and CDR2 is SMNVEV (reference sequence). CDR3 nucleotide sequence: TGTGCCAGCAGTTTAACCGAGGGGACTAGCGGGACAGATACGCAGTATTTT. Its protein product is CASSLTEGTSGTDTQYF.

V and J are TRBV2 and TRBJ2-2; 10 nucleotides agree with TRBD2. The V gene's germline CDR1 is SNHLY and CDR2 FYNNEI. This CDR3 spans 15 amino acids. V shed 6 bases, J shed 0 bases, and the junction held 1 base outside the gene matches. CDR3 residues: CASSGLAANTGELFF. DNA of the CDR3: TGTGCCAGCAGCGGACTAGCGGCGAACACCGGGGAGCTGTTTTTT.

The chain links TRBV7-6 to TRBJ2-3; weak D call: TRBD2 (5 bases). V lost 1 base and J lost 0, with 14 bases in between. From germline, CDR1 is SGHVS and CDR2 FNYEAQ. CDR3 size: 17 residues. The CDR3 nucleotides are TGTGCCAGCAGCTTAGGACCTTCGGGGAATAGCACAGATACGCAGTATTTT. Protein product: CASSLGPSGNSTDTQYF. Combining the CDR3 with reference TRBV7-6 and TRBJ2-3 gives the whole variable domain GAGVSQSPRYKVTKRGQDVALRCDPISGHVSLYWYRQALGQGPEFLTYFNYEAQQDKSGLPNDRFSAERPEGSISTLTIQRTEQRDSAMYRCASSLGPSGNSTDTQYFGPGTRLTVL.

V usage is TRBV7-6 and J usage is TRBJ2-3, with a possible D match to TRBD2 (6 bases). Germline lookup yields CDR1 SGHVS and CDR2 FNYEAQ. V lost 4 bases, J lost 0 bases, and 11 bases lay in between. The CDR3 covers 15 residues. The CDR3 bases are TGTGCCAGCAGCTACCGGGACTCCAGCACAGATACGCAGTATTTT. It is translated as CASSYRDSSTDTQYF.

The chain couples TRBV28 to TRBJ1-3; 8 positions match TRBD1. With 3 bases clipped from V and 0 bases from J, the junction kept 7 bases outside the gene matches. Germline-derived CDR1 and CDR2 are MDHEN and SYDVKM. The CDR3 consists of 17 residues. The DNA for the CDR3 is TGTGCCAGCAGTTTCTCTGGACAGGGAAGCTCTGGAAACACCATATATTTT. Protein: CASSFSGQGSSGNTIYF. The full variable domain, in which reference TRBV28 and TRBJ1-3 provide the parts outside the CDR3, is DVKVTQSSRYLVKRTGEKVFLECVQDMDHENMFWYRQDPGLGLRLIYFSYDVKMKEKGDIPEGYSVSREKKERFSLILESASTNQTSMYLCASSFSGQGSSGNTIYFGEGSWLTVV.

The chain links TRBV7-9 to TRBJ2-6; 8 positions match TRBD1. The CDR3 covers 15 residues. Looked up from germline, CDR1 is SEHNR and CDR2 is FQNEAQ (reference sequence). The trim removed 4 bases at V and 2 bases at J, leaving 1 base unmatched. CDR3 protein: CASSSTGAGANVLTF. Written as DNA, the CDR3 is TGTGCCAGCAGCTCGACAGGGGCTGGGGCCAACGTCCTGACTTTC.

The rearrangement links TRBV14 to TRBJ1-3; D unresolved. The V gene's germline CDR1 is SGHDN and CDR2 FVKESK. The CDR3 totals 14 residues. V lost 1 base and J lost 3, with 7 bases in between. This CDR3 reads CASSQARNGNTIYF. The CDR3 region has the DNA TGTGCCAGCAGCCAAGCTAGGAATGGAAACACCATATATTTT.

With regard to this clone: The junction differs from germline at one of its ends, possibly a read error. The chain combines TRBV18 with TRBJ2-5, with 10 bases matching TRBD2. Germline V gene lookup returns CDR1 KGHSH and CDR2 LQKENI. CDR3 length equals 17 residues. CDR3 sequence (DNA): TGTGCCAGCTCAACACCCTCTAGCGGGAGAAAAAGGGAGACCCAGTACTTC. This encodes CASSTPSSGRKRETQYF.

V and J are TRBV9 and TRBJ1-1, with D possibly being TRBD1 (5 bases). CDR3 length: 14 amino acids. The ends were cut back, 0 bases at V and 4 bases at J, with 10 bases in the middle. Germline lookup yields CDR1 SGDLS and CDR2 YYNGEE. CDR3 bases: TGTGCCAGCAGCGTAGTCGGGGGGAGCACTGAAGCTTTCTTT. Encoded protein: CASSVVGGSTEAFF. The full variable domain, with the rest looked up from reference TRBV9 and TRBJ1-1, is DSGVTQTPKHLITATGQRVTLRCSPRSGDLSVYWYQQSLDQGLQFLIQYYNGEERAKGNILERFSAQQFPDLHSELNLSSLELGDSALYFCASSVVGGSTEAFFGQGTRLTVV.

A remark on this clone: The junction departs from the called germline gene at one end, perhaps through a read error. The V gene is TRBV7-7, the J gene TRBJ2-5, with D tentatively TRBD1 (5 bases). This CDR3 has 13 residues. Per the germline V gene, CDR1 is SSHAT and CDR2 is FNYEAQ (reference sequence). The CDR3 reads CASSFFNRETQYF. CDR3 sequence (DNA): TGTGCTAGCAGCTTTTTCAACAGGGAGACCCAGTACTTC.

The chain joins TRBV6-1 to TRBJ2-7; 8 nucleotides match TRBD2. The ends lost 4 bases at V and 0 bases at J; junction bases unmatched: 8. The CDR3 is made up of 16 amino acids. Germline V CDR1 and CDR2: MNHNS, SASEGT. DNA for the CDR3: TGTGCCAGCAGTGGTCAACTAGCGGAGCCCTCCTACGAGCAGTACTTC. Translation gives CASSGQLAEPSYEQYF.

The CDR3 coding sequence is TGTGCCAGCAGTTTATGGAGTTGGGAAGGTTCACCCCTCCACTTT. Residues: CASSLWSWEGSPLHF. The chain carries TRBV28 and TRBJ1-6, with D hard to call. The germline V and J ends were trimmed by 0 bases and 9 bases, with 12 bases remaining between them. Per the germline V gene, CDR1 is MDHEN and CDR2 is SYDVKM. The CDR3 consists of 15 residues.

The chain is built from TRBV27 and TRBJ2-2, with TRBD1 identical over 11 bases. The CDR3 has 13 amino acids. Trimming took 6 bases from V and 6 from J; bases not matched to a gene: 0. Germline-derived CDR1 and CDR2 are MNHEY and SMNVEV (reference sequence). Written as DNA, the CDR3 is TGTGCCAGCAGGGGACAGGGGGCCGGGGAGCTGTTTTTT. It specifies CASRGQGAGELFF.

Here the CDR3 reads CATSNPGDTQYF. In DNA form, the CDR3 reads TGTGCCACCAGCAACCCGGGGGATACGCAGTATTTT. The chain combines TRBV15 with TRBJ2-3, with D possibly TRBD2 on 5 matching bases. The CDR3 consists of 12 residues. Trimming left V 4 bases short and J 6 bases short, with 8 bases between. Germline CDR1 reads LNHNV; CDR2 reads YYDKDF (reference sequence).

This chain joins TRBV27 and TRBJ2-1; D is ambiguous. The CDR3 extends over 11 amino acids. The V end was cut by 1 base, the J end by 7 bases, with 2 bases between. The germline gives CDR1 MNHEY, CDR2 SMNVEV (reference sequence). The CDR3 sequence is CASSLWNEQFF. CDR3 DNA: TGTGCCAGCAGTTTATGGAATGAGCAGTTCTTC.

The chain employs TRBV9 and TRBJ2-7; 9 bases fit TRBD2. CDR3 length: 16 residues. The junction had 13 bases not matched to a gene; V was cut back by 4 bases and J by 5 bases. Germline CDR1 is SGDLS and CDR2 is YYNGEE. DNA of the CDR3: TGTGCCAGCAGCTCTGAGGGTAGCGGGAGAAGCGACGAGCAGTACTTC. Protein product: CASSSEGSGRSDEQYF.

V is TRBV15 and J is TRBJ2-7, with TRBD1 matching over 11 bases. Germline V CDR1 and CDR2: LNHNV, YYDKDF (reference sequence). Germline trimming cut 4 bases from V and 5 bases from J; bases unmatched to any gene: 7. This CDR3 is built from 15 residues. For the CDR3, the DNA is TGTGCCACCAGCACAGAAAGGGACAGGGGGGACGAGCAGTACTTC. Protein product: CATSTERDRGDEQYF.

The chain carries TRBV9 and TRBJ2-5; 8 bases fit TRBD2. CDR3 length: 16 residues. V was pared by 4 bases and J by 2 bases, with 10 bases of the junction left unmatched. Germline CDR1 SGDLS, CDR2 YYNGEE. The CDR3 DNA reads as TGTGCCAGCAGCCCAACTCGGGGGGGGCGGCAAGAGACCCAGTACTTC. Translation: CASSPTRGGRQETQYF.

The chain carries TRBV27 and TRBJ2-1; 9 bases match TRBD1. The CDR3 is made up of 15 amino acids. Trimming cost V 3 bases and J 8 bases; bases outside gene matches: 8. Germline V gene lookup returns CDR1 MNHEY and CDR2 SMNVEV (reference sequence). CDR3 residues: CASSFGQGTEDEQFF. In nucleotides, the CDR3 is TGTGCCAGCAGTTTCGGACAGGGGACGGAGGATGAGCAGTTCTTC.

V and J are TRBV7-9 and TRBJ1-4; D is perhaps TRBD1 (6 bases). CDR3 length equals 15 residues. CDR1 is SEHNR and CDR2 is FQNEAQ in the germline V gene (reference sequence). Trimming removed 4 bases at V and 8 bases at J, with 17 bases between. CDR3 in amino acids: CASSWTEDLMEKLFF. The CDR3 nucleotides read TGTGCCAGCAGCTGGACAGAAGATCTCATGGAAAAACTGTTTTTT. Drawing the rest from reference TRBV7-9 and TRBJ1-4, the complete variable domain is DTGVSQNPRHKITKRGQNVTFRCDPISEHNRLYWYRQTLGQGPEFLTYFQNEAQLEKSRLLSDRFSAERPKGSFSTLEIQRTEQGDSAMYLCASSWTEDLMEKLFFGSGTQLSVL.

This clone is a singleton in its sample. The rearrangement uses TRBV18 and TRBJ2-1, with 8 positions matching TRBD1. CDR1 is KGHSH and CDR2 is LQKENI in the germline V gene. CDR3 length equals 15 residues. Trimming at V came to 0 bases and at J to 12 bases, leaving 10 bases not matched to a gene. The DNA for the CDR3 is TGTGCCAGCTCACCACCTGGGACAGGACAGAGGGGGCAGTTCTTC. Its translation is CASSPPGTGQRGQFF.

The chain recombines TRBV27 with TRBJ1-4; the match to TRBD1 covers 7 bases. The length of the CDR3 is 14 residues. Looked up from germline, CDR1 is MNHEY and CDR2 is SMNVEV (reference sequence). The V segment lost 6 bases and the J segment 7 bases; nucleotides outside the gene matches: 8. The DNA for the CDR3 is TGTGCCAGCAGGTCCCGGGACAGAGGTGAAAAACTGTTTTTT. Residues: CASRSRDRGEKLFF.